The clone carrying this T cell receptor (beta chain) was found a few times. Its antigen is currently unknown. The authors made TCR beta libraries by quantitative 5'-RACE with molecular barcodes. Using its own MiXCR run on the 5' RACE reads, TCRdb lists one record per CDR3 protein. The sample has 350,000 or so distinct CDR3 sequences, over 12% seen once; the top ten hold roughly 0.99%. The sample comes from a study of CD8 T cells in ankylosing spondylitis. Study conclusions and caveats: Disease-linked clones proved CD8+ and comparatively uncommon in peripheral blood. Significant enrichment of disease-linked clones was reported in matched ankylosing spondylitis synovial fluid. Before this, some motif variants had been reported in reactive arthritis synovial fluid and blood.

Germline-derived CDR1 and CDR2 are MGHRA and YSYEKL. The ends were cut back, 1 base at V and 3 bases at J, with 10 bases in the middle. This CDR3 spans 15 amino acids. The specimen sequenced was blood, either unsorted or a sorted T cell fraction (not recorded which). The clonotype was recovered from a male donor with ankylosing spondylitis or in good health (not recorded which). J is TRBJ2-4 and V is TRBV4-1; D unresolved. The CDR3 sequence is CASSQVGLGKNIQYF. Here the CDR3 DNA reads TGCGCCAGCAGCCAAGTCGGGCTGGGCAAAAACATTCAGTACTTC.